One and the same sample provided the 31 T cell receptor beta chains below, sequenced in a study of T cell responses to AZD1222 COVID-19 vaccine (dated by TCRdb to the early 2020s). According to the study, the label for this sample's time point signals: about 28 days (+/-7) after the second vaccine dose. The method was the immunoSEQ multiplex PCR assay. In TCRdb, the immuneACCESS table is reduced to in-frame sequences with V and J assigned. These tables do not hold every clone; where another copy was compared, an unresolved V gene accounts for under half, and the others remain unexplained. This sample holds about 81,000 clones; 80% to 95% were observed only once. Of the sample, under 14% is held by the ten largest clones. The starting material was peripheral blood, obtained 28 days after the second AZD1222 dose. The source of these receptors is an adult who received the AZD1222 COVID-19 vaccine.

The chain joins TRBV5-4 to TRBJ1-2; D perhaps matches TRBD1 (6 bases). V lost 9 bases and J lost 4, with 19 bases in between. From germline, CDR1 is SGHNT and CDR2 YYREEE (reference sequence). The CDR3 covers 14 residues. CDR3 sequence reads: CATSPQGKLYGYTF. In nucleotides, the CDR3 is TGTGCCACCTCGCCACAGGGAAAACTCTATGGCTACACCTTC.

V gene TRBV9 combines with J gene TRBJ2-2; D uncertain. Trimming removed 4 bases at V and 2 bases at J, with 12 bases between. Germline V gene data show CDR1 as SGDLS and CDR2 as YYNGEE. The CDR3 has 15 residues. The CDR3, as DNA: TGTGCCAGCAGCCCAGTCGTTATCAACACCGGGGAGCTGTTTTTT. Translation: CASSPVVINTGELFF.

J is TRBJ1-5 and V is TRBV7-9; 7 nucleotides agree with TRBD1. Trimming removed 5 bases from V and 3 bases from J; junction bases left unmatched: 16. Germline V gene data show CDR1 as SEHNR and CDR2 as FQNEAQ (reference sequence). The CDR3 has 18 amino acids. Written as DNA, the CDR3 is TGTGCCAGCAGCCTTAGGGCATTAAAGGGGGCATCCAATCAGCCCCAGCATTTT. It encodes CASSLRALKGASNQPQHF.

V and J are TRBV29-1 and TRBJ2-1, with 9 bases that match TRBD2. The CDR3 spans 14 residues. The V gene's germline CDR1 is SQVTM and CDR2 ANQGSEA. The CDR3 spells CIHCGGEAYNEQFF. In DNA form, the CDR3 reads TGCATCCACTGCGGGGGGGAGGCCTACAATGAGCAGTTCTTC.

The chain joins TRBV28 to TRBJ2-1; D is ambiguous. This CDR3 is built from 13 residues. Germline CDR1 reads MDHEN; CDR2 reads SYDVKM. Trimming took off 0 bases at V and 5 bases at J, with 5 bases between the two ends. The chain's CDR3 is CASSLWGNNEQFF. CDR3 nucleotide sequence: TGTGCCAGCAGTTTATGGGGGAACAATGAGCAGTTCTTC.

The CDR3 reads CASSLDVQETQYF. DNA of the CDR3: TGCGCCAGCAGCTTGGATGTCCAAGAGACCCAGTACTTC. The chain combines TRBV5-1 with TRBJ2-5; D unclear. Germline V gene sequence: CDR1 SGHRS, CDR2 YFSETQ. The CDR3 is 13 amino acids. Trimming took off 0 bases at V and 1 base at J, with 4 bases between the two ends.

The chain combines TRBV9 with TRBJ1-1; D gene ambiguous. Trimming left V 3 bases short and J 1 base short, with 10 bases between. Germline V gene sequence: CDR1 SGDLS, CDR2 YYNGEE. The CDR3 has 14 amino acids. The DNA of the CDR3 is TGTGCCAGCAGCGCCTTGACATGGAACACTGAAGCTTTCTTT. This codes for CASSALTWNTEAFF. Together with reference TRBV9 and TRBJ1-1, the CDR3 gives the full variable domain: DSGVTQTPKHLITATGQRVTLRCSPRSGDLSVYWYQQSLDQGLQFLIQYYNGEERAKGNILERFSAQQFPDLHSELNLSSLELGDSALYFCASSALTWNTEAFFGQGTRLTVV.

The chain links TRBV5-1 to TRBJ1-2; no reliable D call. Germline V gene data show CDR1 as SGHRS and CDR2 as YFSETQ. The length of the CDR3 is 14 residues. Trimming left V 3 bases short and J 2 bases short, with 11 bases between. CDR3 bases: TGCGCCAGCAGCTCCCGGACGCAGAACTATGGCTACACCTTC. Protein sequence: CASSSRTQNYGYTF. The variable domain in full, completed from reference TRBV5-1 and TRBJ1-2, reads KAGVTQTPRYLIKTRGQQVTLSCSPISGHRSVSWYQQTPGQGLQFLFEYFSETQRNKGNFPGRFSGRQFSNSRSEMNVSTLELGDSALYLCASSSRTQNYGYTFGSGTRLTVV.

Remarks on this clone: At one boundary the junction diverges from the germline segment, which might be a read error. J is TRBJ2-5 and V is TRBV7-7; D gene uncertain. Germline loops: CDR1 SSHAT, CDR2 FNYEAQ (reference sequence). The CDR3 covers 14 residues. CDR3 protein: CASSLYSNRETQYF. CDR3 nucleotide sequence: TGTGCTAGCAGCTTATACAGTAACCGAGAGACCCAGTACTTC.

CDR3 nucleotide sequence: TGTGCTAGTGGTTGGGGCGGGGGGCGCGCTGGCTACACCTTC. It specifies CASGWGGGRAGYTF. This rearrangement joins TRBV12-5 to TRBJ1-2; D possibly corresponds to TRBD1 (6 bases). The CDR3 runs to 14 residues. Germline values: CDR1 LGHNT, CDR2 FRNRAP. V was trimmed by 4 bases and J by 7 bases, leaving 16 bases between them. The variable domain in full, with the rest retrieved from reference TRBV12-5 and TRBJ1-2, is DARVTQTPRHKVTEMGQEVTMRCQPILGHNTVFWYRQTMMQGLELLAYFRNRAPLDDSGMPKDRFSAEMPDATLATLKIQPSEPRDSAVYFCASGWGGGRAGYTFGSGTRLTVV.

The chain employs TRBV27 and TRBJ2-5; tentatively, D is TRBD1 or TRBD2 (5 bases each). The germline V and J ends were trimmed by 2 bases and 3 bases, with 10 bases remaining between them. CDR3 size: 14 residues. Germline loops: CDR1 MNHEY, CDR2 SMNVEV (reference sequence). DNA of the CDR3: TGTGCCAGCAGTTTAGGGACGATGAAAGAGACCCAGTACTTC. It specifies CASSLGTMKETQYF.

This chain connects TRBV29-1 to TRBJ2-2; 8 bases fit TRBD1. Germline V gene lookup returns CDR1 SQVTM and CDR2 ANQGSEA. The CDR3 consists of 15 residues. V was pared by 1 base and J by 5 bases, with 6 bases of the junction left unmatched. The CDR3 DNA reads TGCAGCGTTGAAGGGCCAGGGGGCCGGACCGGGGAGCTGTTTTTT. Encoded protein: CSVEGPGGRTGELFF.

V is TRBV28 and J is TRBJ1-2; TRBD1 aligns across 8 bases. V dropped 4 bases and J dropped 7; count of bases not matched to a gene: 11. The CDR3 extends over 15 amino acids. Germline V lookup: CDR1 MDHEN, CDR2 SYDVKM. The CDR3 DNA is TGTGCCAGCAGTTCACCGGGACAGGCGAAGGGTGGCTACACCTTC. It is translated as CASSSPGQAKGGYTF.

In this sample, this clone turned up once. CDR3 sequence reads: CASSEQGGEQFF. CDR3 DNA: TGTGCCAGCAGTGAACAGGGGGGTGAGCAGTTCTTC. This chain uses TRBV3-1 (or the pseudogene TRBV3-2) with TRBJ2-1, with 8 bases lining up with TRBD1. The CDR3 loop spans 12 amino acids. The trim removed 6 bases at V and 9 bases at J, leaving 4 bases unmatched. Per the germline V gene, CDR1 is LGHDT and CDR2 is YNNKEL (reference sequence).

The chain joins TRBV2 to TRBJ2-5; D not resolved. CDR1 and CDR2 (germline): SNHLY, FYNNEI. The germline V and J ends were trimmed by 7 bases and 1 base, with 10 bases remaining between them. CDR3 length: 13 amino acids. Here the CDR3 reads CASTGWVQETQYF. The CDR3 DNA reads TGTGCCAGCACCGGGTGGGTCCAAGAGACCCAGTACTTC.

The chain has TRBV9 and TRBJ2-5; 7 bases line up with TRBD2. Per germline, CDR1 SGDLS and CDR2 YYNGEE. The CDR3 sequence is 14 residues long. V gave up 4 bases and J gave up 4 bases; unmatched junction bases: 7. The CDR3 nucleotides are TGTGCCAGCAGCCCCCTTGGGGGGGGAGAGACCCAGTACTTC. It yields the protein CASSPLGGGETQYF.

The V call is TRBV7-2, the J call TRBJ2-7, with 9 bases lining up with TRBD2. The CDR3 consists of 16 residues. Germline V gene sequence: CDR1 SGHTA, CDR2 FQGNSA. Trimming removed 1 base from V and 0 bases from J; junction bases left unmatched: 4. The CDR3 region has the DNA TGTGCCAGCAGCTTAGTAGGCGGGGGGGGCTCCTACGAGCAGTACTTC. Translating gives CASSLVGGGGSYEQYF.

V and J are TRBV7-9 and TRBJ1-3; tentative D call: TRBD1 (5 bases). V shed 3 bases and J shed 4 bases, with 13 bases lying between them. This CDR3 region has 15 residues. Germline lookup yields CDR1 SEHNR and CDR2 FQNEAQ (reference sequence). The DNA for the CDR3 is TGTGCCAGCAGCTTTTGGGGGGTTTCAGGAAACACCATATATTTT. Its protein is CASSFWGVSGNTIYF. Full variable domain (remainder filled in from reference TRBV7-9 and TRBJ1-3): DTGVSQNPRHKITKRGQNVTFRCDPISEHNRLYWYRQTLGQGPEFLTYFQNEAQLEKSRLLSDRFSAERPKGSFSTLEIQRTEQGDSAMYLCASSFWGVSGNTIYFGEGSWLTVV.

The chain employs TRBV27 and TRBJ2-1; a possible D gene is TRBD1 (6 bases). This CDR3 spans 14 amino acids. The ends were cut back, 5 bases at V and 6 bases at J, with 14 bases in the middle. The germline CDR1 and CDR2 sequences are MNHEY and SMNVEV (reference sequence). As DNA, the CDR3 is TGTGCCAGCAGTCTCCGGGACATTAGCAATGAGCAGTTCTTC. Translated: CASSLRDISNEQFF.

The rearrangement links TRBV30 to TRBJ1-1, with 7 bases that match TRBD1. Germline CDR1 GTSNPN, CDR2 SVGIG (reference sequence). The CDR3 sequence is 13 residues long. V gave up 4 bases and J gave up 0 bases; unmatched junction bases: 2. CDR3 sequence reads: CAWTGGMNTEAFF. In DNA form, the CDR3 reads TGTGCCTGGACAGGGGGGATGAACACTGAAGCTTTCTTT.

The CDR3 reads CASSHPGQGYEQYF. The CDR3 nucleotides are TGTGCCAGCAGCCACCCGGGACAGGGCTACGAGCAGTACTTC. This sequence joins TRBV3-1 (or the pseudogene TRBV3-2) and TRBJ2-7; 9 bases map to TRBD1. This CDR3 region has 14 residues. Trimming cost V 3 bases and J 3 bases; bases outside gene matches: 3. Germline-derived CDR1 and CDR2 are LGHDT and YNNKEL (reference sequence).

The table lists this clone with a count of one. The gene calls are TRBV5-6 and TRBJ2-7; D remains ambiguous. The CDR3 runs to 14 residues. CDR1 is SGHDT, CDR2 YYEEEE, per germline. V lost 0 bases and J lost 3, with 10 bases in between. The CDR3 DNA is TGTGCCAGCAGCTTGGGTAGCACCGTCTACGAGCAGTACTTC. It encodes CASSLGSTVYEQYF. Drawing the rest from reference TRBV5-6 and TRBJ2-7, the complete variable domain is DAGVTQSPTHLIKTRGQQVTLRCSPKSGHDTVSWYQQALGQGPQFIFQYYEEEERQRGNFPDRFSGHQFPNYSSELNVNALLLGDSALYLCASSLGSTVYEQYFGPGTRLTVT.

This chain's CDR3 is CASSEHGRGPYNSPLHF. For the CDR3, the DNA is TGTGCCAGCAGCGAACACGGGCGGGGACCCTATAATTCACCCCTCCACTTT. The chain is built from TRBV5-5 and TRBJ1-6; D perhaps matches TRBD1 (5 bases). The V gene's germline CDR1 is SGHKS and CDR2 YYEKEE (reference sequence). The ends were cut back, 4 bases at V and 2 bases at J, with 16 bases in the middle. This CDR3 contains 17 residues.

The chain carries TRBV18 and TRBJ2-5; D unclear. Deletions cut 6 bases from V and 2 bases from J, with 4 bases between. This CDR3 has 11 amino acids. Germline-derived CDR1 and CDR2 are KGHSH and LQKENI. The CDR3 is CASSRQETQYF. In nucleotides, the CDR3 is TGTGCCAGCTCCCGACAAGAGACCCAGTACTTC.

The chain combines TRBV9 with TRBJ2-3; 7 positions match TRBD2. CDR3 length equals 16 residues. Looked up from germline, CDR1 is SGDLS and CDR2 is YYNGEE. Losses at the gene ends were 0 bases for V and 4 bases for J; bases not matched to a gene: 8. The CDR3 spells CASSVDLAAAADTQYF. CDR3 DNA sequence: TGTGCCAGCAGCGTAGACCTAGCGGCTGCGGCAGATACGCAGTATTTT.

The chain recombines TRBV7-6 with TRBJ2-7; tentatively, D is TRBD2 (5 bases). This CDR3 region has 16 residues. Deletions cut 2 bases from V and 6 bases from J, with 20 bases between. Germline V gene sequence: CDR1 SGHVS, CDR2 FNYEAQ. The CDR3: CASSLSPRGTAGEQYF. The CDR3 DNA reads as TGTGCCAGCAGCTTATCTCCCCGGGGAACGGCGGGCGAGCAGTACTTC.

The rearrangement joins TRBV10-3 to TRBJ1-1; D is uncertain. Germline loops: CDR1 ENHRY, CDR2 SYGVKD. Deletions cut 3 bases from V and 1 base from J, with 6 bases between. This CDR3 has 13 amino acids. CDR3 in DNA: TGTGCCATCAGTGAACAAGGGAACACTGAAGCTTTCTTT. It is translated as CAISEQGNTEAFF.

This clone was counted once. The V call is TRBV2, the J call TRBJ1-6; the match to TRBD1 covers 8 bases. After removal of 4 bases from V and 10 bases from J, the junction contained 6 bases not matched to a gene. CDR3 length equals 14 residues. Germline V gene sequence: CDR1 SNHLY, CDR2 FYNNEI. The CDR3 here is CASSVQGARSPLHF. The CDR3 nucleotides are TGTGCCAGCAGTGTTCAGGGGGCGCGATCACCCCTCCACTTT.

The chain carries TRBV28 and TRBJ2-1; TRBD2 matches 8 bases. Germline loops: CDR1 MDHEN, CDR2 SYDVKM. V lost 2 bases to trimming and J lost 9 bases; unmatched junction nucleotides: 9. The CDR3 length is 15 residues. The CDR3 sequence: CASSLNGRALSEQFF. DNA for the CDR3: TGTGCCAGCAGTTTAAACGGGAGGGCACTCAGTGAGCAGTTCTTC.

This clone has only one observation. V gene TRBV2 combines with J gene TRBJ2-3; possibly TRBD1 for D (6 bases). This CDR3 is built from 15 residues. Germline CDR1 and CDR2: SNHLY and FYNNEI. V lost 5 bases to trimming and J lost 3 bases, with 15 bases between them. The DNA for the CDR3 is TGTGCCAGCAGTACCCCTAACAGGGAAACAGATACGCAGTATTTT. Amino acid sequence: CASSTPNRETDTQYF.

The chain couples TRBV20-1 to TRBJ1-4; D is unresolved. This CDR3 has 11 amino acids. The germline V gene encodes CDR1 DFQATT and CDR2 SNEGSKA (reference sequence). V was shortened by 1 base and J by 10 bases, with 7 bases between the two germline ends. As DNA, the CDR3 is TGCAGTGCTAGAGTGCCTGGAAAACTGTTTTTT. Amino acid sequence: CSARVPGKLFF.